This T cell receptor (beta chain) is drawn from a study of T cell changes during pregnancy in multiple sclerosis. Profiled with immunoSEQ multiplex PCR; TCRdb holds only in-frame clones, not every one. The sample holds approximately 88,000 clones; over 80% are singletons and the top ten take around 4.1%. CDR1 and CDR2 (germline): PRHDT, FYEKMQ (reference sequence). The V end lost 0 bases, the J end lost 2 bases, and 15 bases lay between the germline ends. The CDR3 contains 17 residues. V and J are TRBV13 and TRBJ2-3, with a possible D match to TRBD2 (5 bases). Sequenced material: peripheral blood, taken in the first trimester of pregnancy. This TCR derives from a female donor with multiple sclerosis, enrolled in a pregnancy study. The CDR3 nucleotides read TGTGCCAGCAGCTTAGGCCGGGCGGGCCGACTCACAGATACGCAGTATTTT. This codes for CASSLGRAGRLTDTQYF.